The source of this TCR beta chain is a study of T cell clonality in common variable immunodeficiency (dated by TCRdb to between 2015 and 2016). Predominantly Caucasian heritage was noted among both the CVID patients and the healthy controls. From each donor, roughly 5 to 8 ml of heparinized peripheral whole blood was collected. Genomic DNA from adults with common variable immune deficiency (CVID) and from healthy adult controls was the source for sequencing TCRbeta CDR3 repertoires. The control group was made up of roughly 22 healthy adult volunteers (about ten male and 12 female) whose ages ranged from about 20 to 70 years, with a mean age of roughly 33. Diluted blood was subjected to density centrifugation over Hypaque 1077 or Ficoll-Paque for isolation of peripheral blood mononuclear cells. Genomic DNA was obtained from unsorted mononuclear cells using either Qiagen column purification or a centrifugation-based method.

This clone has ten or more counts. It lacks a known antigen. For sequencing input, CVID and control samples contributed equivalent amounts of genomic DNA. For every sample, a 60 bp segment covering the rearranged TCRbeta CDR3 region was amplified and then sequenced. The immunoSEQ assay, a bias-corrected multiplex PCR combined with high-throughput sequencing, was used for TCRbeta amplification. The authors' pipeline ran thus. Every unique nucleotide sequence was considered a clone and was annotated with V, D and J genes, copy number and frequency. Sequences were labeled productive if in frame, and non-productive if out of frame or containing stop codons. As previously described, clonality was calculated on the basis of Shannon's entropy. The predicted amino acid sequences of productive clones were used to derive the mean CDR3 Kyte-Doolittle hydropathy. Scaled V gene usage was hierarchically clustered using Manhattan distance and complete linkage with the R hclust function. Clone sharing by CDR3 amino acid sequence was assessed by resampling 12 repertoires per group over 100 rounds. Repertoires were searched for fewer than 85 published EBV-specific and about 240 published CMV-specific TCRbeta sequences. After two CVID samples that produced fewer than 10,000 sequences were dropped from the analysis, around 40 CVID repertoires remained. As stored in TCRdb, this immuneACCESS dataset retains in-frame rearrangements with V and J assigned. A fraction of the clones does not appear; measured against another copy, unresolved V genes explain less than half of the discrepancy, and the remainder lacks a known reason. The V and J calls and clone size are taken from that table; D and trimming were inferred from the DNA. The table shows under 50,000 clones here, with no singletons. The ten largest clones represent 2.1% of the sample.

What the research found in general, with its limitations: Despite equal DNA input, controls averaged about 81,820 unique sequences per sample versus about 30,000 in CVID samples. TCRbeta clonality was higher in CVID subjects than in healthy controls (t-test p = 0.018), and the increase was most characteristic of about a third of subjects. Healthy controls shared more TCRbeta clones with each other than CVID subjects shared among themselves (p < 0.0001). CVID TCRbeta sequences were reported to have fewer deletions and N-nucleotide insertions and to lack highly modified clones with 13 or more V deletions. It was noted by the authors that sequencing of the repertoires of T cell subpopulations would be needed to clarify the cause of the increased clonality in CVID. Differences among patients in the CVID cohort limited the correlations between repertoire features and clinical complications.

The TCR was taken from a person aged 18 to 75 in good health. Sequenced: peripheral blood mononuclear cells.

The sequenced part of the CDR3 DNA is TGTGCCAGCTCACAGGTGAATAGCAATCAGCCC. It translates as CASSQVNSNQP. The full CDR3 protein is CASSQVNSNQPQHF. The sequence joins TRBV18 to TRBJ1-5; the D gene cannot be resolved reliably. The read comes to an end 3 residues before the CDR3 does, leaving the germline J gene to fill in the end. A distance of 7 bases separates the germline ends of V and J, which lose 4 bases and 0 bases respectively. The CDR3 has 14 amino acids, counting the end cysteine and phenylalanine. Of the CDR3's DNA, 33 bases were read; they are in frame from base 1. The germline V gene sets CDR1 to KGHSH and CDR2 to LQKENI.